This entry concerns a single T cell receptor (beta chain). As yet, its antigen is unknown. Any history of autoimmune disease or systemic immunosuppression disqualified patients. TCRdb's copy holds only in-frame clones and misses some; the assay was immunoSEQ multiplex PCR. The table includes about 66,000 clones, around 86% detected once. This sample is part of a study of OX40 agonist ivuxolimab in advanced cancers. Study overall: Cancers in dose escalation were hepatocellular, melanoma, renal cell and head and neck.

Overall study results and limits: Expansion of clones was among the lowest in partial responders at 0.1-3.0 mg/kg. Expanded clones belonging to CD8+ T cells outnumbered, on average, those of CD4+.

CDR3 length equals 15 residues. V was clipped by 4 bases and J by 3 bases; unmatched bases: 7. Germline CDR1 is LNHDA and CDR2 is SQIVND (reference sequence). The sequence derives from an adult with an advanced solid tumor such as melanoma, head and neck, liver or kidney cancer. Sequencing was performed on CD4+ or CD8+ T cells sorted from blood, taken in a trial of the OX40 agonist ivuxolimab. The chain uses TRBV19 and TRBJ1-2; 8 positions agree with TRBD1. CDR3 protein: CASSKSGGYDYGYTF. DNA of the CDR3: TGTGCCAGTAGTAAATCAGGGGGCTATGACTATGGCTACACCTTC.